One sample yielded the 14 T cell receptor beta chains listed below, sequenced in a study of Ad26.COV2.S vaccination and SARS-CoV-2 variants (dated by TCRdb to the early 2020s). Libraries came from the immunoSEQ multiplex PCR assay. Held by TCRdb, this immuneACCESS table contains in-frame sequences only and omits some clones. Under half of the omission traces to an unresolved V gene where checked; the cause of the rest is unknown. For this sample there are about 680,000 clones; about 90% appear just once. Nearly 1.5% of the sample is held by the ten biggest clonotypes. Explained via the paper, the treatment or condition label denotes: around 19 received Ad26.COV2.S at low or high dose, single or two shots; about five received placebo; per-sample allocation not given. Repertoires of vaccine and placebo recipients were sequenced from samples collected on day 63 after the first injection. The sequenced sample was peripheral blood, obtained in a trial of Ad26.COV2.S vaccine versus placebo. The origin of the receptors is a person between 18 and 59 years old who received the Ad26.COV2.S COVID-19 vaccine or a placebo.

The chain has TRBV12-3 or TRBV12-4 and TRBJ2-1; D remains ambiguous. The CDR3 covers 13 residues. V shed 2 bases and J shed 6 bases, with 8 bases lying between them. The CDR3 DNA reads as TGTGCCAGCAGTTTAAGACCAGGCAATGAGCAGTTCTTC. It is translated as CASSLRPGNEQFF.

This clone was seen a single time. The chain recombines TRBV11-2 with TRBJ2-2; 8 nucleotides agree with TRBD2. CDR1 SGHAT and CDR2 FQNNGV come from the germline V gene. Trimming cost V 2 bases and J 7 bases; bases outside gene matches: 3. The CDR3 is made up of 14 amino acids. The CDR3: CASSLSTSGGELFF. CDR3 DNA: TGTGCCAGCAGCTTAAGCACTAGCGGCGGGGAGCTGTTTTTT.

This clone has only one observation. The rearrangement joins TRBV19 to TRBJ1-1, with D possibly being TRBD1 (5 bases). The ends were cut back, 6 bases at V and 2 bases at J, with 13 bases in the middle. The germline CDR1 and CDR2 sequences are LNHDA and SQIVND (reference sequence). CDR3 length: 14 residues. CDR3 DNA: TGTGCCAGTAGAACCCTGACAGTAAACACTGAAGCTTTCTTT. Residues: CASRTLTVNTEAFF.

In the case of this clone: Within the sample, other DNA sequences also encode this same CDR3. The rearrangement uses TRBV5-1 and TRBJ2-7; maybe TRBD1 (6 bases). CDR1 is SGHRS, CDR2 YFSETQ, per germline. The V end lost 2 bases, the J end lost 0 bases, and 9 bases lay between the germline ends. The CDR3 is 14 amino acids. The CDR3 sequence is CASSFTGSSYEQYF. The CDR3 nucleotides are TGCGCCAGCAGCTTCACAGGGTCCTCCTACGAGCAGTACTTC.

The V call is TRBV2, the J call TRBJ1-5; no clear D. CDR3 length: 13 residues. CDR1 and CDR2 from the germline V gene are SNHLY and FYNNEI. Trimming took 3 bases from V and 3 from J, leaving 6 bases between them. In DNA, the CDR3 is TGTGCCAGCAGTGACTGGTTCAATCAGCCCCAGCATTTT. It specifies CASSDWFNQPQHF.

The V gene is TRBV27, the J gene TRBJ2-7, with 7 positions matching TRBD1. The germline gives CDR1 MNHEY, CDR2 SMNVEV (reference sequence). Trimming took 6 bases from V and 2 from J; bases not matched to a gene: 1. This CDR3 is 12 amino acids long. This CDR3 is CASRTGAYEQYF. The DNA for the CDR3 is TGTGCCAGCAGAACAGGGGCCTACGAGCAGTACTTC.

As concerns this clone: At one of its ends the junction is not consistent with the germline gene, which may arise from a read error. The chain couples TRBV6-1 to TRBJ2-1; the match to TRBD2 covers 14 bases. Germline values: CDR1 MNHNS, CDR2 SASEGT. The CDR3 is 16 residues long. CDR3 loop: CASSKAGTSGSDEQFF. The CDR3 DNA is TGTGCCAGCAGTAAAGCCGGGACTAGCGGGAGCGATGAGCAGTTCTTC.

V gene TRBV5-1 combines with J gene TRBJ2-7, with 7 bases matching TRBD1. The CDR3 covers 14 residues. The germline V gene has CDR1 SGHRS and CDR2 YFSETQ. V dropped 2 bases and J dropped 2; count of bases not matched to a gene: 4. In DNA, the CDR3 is TGCGCCAGCAGCTTCCTGGACAGGCCCTACGAGCAGTACTTC. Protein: CASSFLDRPYEQYF.

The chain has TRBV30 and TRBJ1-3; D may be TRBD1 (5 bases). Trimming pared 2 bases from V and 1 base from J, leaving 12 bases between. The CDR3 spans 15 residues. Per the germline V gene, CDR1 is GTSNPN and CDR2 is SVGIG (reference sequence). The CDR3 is CAWSPRVASGNTIYF. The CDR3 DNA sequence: TGTGCCTGGAGTCCCAGGGTCGCATCTGGAAACACCATATATTTT.

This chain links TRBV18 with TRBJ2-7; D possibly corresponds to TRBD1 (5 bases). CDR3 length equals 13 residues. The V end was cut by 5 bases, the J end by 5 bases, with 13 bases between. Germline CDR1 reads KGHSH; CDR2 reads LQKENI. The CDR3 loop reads CASSKAGMDEQYF. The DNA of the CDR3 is TGTGCCAGCTCAAAGGCAGGGATGGACGAGCAGTACTTC.

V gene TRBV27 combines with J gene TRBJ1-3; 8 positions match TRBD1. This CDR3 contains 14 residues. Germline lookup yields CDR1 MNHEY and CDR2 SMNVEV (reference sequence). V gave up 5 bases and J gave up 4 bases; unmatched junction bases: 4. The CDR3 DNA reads TGTGCCAGCAGTCCGGACAGGGCCGGAAACACCATATATTTT. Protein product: CASSPDRAGNTIYF.

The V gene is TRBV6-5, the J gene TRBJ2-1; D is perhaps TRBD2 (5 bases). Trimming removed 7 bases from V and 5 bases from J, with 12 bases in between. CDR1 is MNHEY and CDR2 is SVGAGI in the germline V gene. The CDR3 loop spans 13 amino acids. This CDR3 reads CASNGLLNNEQFF. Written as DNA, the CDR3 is TGTGCCAGCAACGGACTTTTGAACAATGAGCAGTTCTTC.

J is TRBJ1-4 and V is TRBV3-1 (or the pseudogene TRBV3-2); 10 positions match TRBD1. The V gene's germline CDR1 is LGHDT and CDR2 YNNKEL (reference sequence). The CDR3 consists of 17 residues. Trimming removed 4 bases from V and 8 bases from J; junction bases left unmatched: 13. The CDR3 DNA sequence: TGTGCCAGCAGCCGATTACGACCCGGGACAGGGGCGGAAAAACTGTTTTTT. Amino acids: CASSRLRPGTGAEKLFF.

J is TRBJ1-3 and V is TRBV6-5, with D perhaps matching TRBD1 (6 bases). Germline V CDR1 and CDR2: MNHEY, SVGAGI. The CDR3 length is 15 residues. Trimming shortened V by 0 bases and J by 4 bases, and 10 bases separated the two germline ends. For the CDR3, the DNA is TGTGCCAGCAGTTACTCCGCAGGGGCAGGAAACACCATATATTTT. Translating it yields CASSYSAGAGNTIYF.